The 24 T cell receptor beta chains below come from one sample, sequenced in a study of control samples from healthy donors and cancer patients. Generated by immunoSEQ multiplex PCR, the TCRdb table keeps only in-frame clones and is missing some. Of about 94,000 clones listed, roughly nine tenths are singletons. Sequences were obtained from blood. Receptors were obtained from a woman between 18 and 29 years old in good health.

The J gene is TRBJ1-1, the V gene TRBV6-1, with D perhaps TRBD1 (6 bases). From germline, CDR1 is MNHNS and CDR2 SASEGT. Trimming took off 4 bases at V and 5 bases at J, with 20 bases between the two ends. This CDR3 comprises 16 residues. The CDR3 DNA reads TGTGCCAGCAGTGTTACCTTCCGGGGGGCTGGGACTGAAGCTTTCTTT. Translation gives CASSVTFRGAGTEAFF.

J is TRBJ1-5 and V is TRBV7-2; 9 positions match TRBD1. CDR3 size: 17 residues. J was trimmed by 7 bases and V by 6 bases; bases with no gene match: 16. From germline, CDR1 is SGHTA and CDR2 FQGNSA. Here the CDR3 reads CASREGQGGKEGQPQHF. In DNA, the CDR3 is TGTGCCAGCAGAGAGGGACAGGGAGGTAAGGAAGGGCAGCCCCAGCATTTT.

The rearrangement joins TRBV24-1 to TRBJ2-5; TRBD2 agrees at 7 bases. Germline values: CDR1 KGHDR, CDR2 SFDVKD. The CDR3 spans 13 residues. The trim removed 9 bases at V and 4 bases at J, leaving 7 bases unmatched. This CDR3 reads CATGSGLRETQYF. CDR3 sequence (DNA): TGTGCCACCGGATCGGGACTAAGAGAGACCCAGTACTTC.

The rearrangement links TRBV5-1 to TRBJ1-1; 7 nucleotides agree with TRBD1. The ends lost 1 base at V and 4 bases at J; junction bases unmatched: 4. Germline V gene data show CDR1 as SGHRS and CDR2 as YFSETQ. The CDR3 is 14 amino acids. Here the CDR3 DNA reads TGCGCCAGCAGCTTGAGACAGGGAATCACTGAAGCTTTCTTT. Residues: CASSLRQGITEAFF.

The CDR3 nucleotides are TGTGCCAGCAGCCCTGACAGTCACTACGAGCAGTACTTC. Translating it yields CASSPDSHYEQYF. The chain combines TRBV4-2 with TRBJ2-7, with a possible D match to TRBD1 (5 bases). The ends were cut back, 4 bases at V and 3 bases at J, with 10 bases in the middle. CDR1 and CDR2 from the germline V gene are LGHNA and YNFKEQ. The CDR3 is made up of 13 amino acids.

The chain combines TRBV6-5 with TRBJ1-2; the D is unclear. V shed 4 bases and J shed 8 bases, with 11 bases lying between them. The CDR3 totals 12 residues. Germline CDR1 MNHEY, CDR2 SVGAGI. CDR3 DNA: TGTGCCAGCAGTTCACTACAGTGGGGCTACACCTTC. It is translated as CASSSLQWGYTF.

V is TRBV6-6 and J is TRBJ1-2; D gene uncertain. This CDR3 has 15 residues. Germline values: CDR1 MNHNY, CDR2 SVGAGI (reference sequence). V lost 0 bases to trimming and J lost 3 bases, with 11 bases between them. CDR3 bases: TGTGCCAGCAGTTACTCCCTAGTGGGTGACTATGGCTACACCTTC. This gives the protein CASSYSLVGDYGYTF.

The genes are TRBV15 and TRBJ2-1; 9 bases are shared with TRBD1. V trimming: 1 base; J trimming: 9 bases; junction bases outside the gene matches: 10. This CDR3 has 16 residues. Germline-derived CDR1 and CDR2 are LNHNV and YYDKDF (reference sequence). The CDR3 DNA reads as TGTGCCACCAGCAGAGCACCGGGACAGGGAGGAGGTGAGCAGTTCTTC. Translated, it gives CATSRAPGQGGGEQFF.

This chain joins TRBV5-4 and TRBJ2-7; 7 bases match TRBD2. The germline gives CDR1 SGHNT, CDR2 YYREEE (reference sequence). This CDR3 has 15 residues. V lost 0 bases, J lost 0 bases, and 3 bases stayed unmatched. The DNA for the CDR3 is TGTGCCAGCAGCTTGGAAGCGGGGAGCTCCTACGAGCAGTACTTC. Amino acid sequence: CASSLEAGSSYEQYF.

The chain links TRBV18 to TRBJ1-3; D uncertain. This CDR3 region has 14 residues. V lost 1 base and J lost 4, with 8 bases in between. Germline CDR1 reads KGHSH; CDR2 reads LQKENI. CDR3 sequence (DNA): TGTGCCAGCTCACCACGGACCCCCGGAAACACCATATATTTT. Its translation is CASSPRTPGNTIYF.

The rearrangement uses TRBV5-1 and TRBJ2-2; tentative D call: TRBD1 (5 bases). V lost 0 bases and J 8 bases, leaving 11 bases between the germline ends. Germline CDR1 reads SGHRS; CDR2 reads YFSETQ. The CDR3 is 14 amino acids. Here the CDR3 DNA reads TGCGCCAGCAGCTTGGAGGGGAAATGGGGGGAGCTGTTTTTT. Translation gives CASSLEGKWGELFF. Full variable domain (rest looked up from reference TRBV5-1 and TRBJ2-2): KAGVTQTPRYLIKTRGQQVTLSCSPISGHRSVSWYQQTPGQGLQFLFEYFSETQRNKGNFPGRFSGRQFSNSRSEMNVSTLELGDSALYLCASSLEGKWGELFFGEGSRLTVL.

The chain has TRBV3-1 (or the pseudogene TRBV3-2) and TRBJ2-3; no clear D gene. Germline CDR1 reads LGHDT; CDR2 reads YNNKEL (reference sequence). V shed 6 bases and J shed 2 bases, with 12 bases lying between them. CDR3 length: 14 amino acids. The chain's CDR3 is CASSPTLATDTQYF. The CDR3, as DNA: TGTGCCAGCAGTCCTACTTTAGCCACAGATACGCAGTATTTT.

The genes are TRBV7-8 and TRBJ2-2; unclear D gene. The CDR3 runs 15 residues. CDR1 and CDR2 (germline): SGHVS, FQNEAQ. The ends were cut back, 1 base at V and 3 bases at J, with 9 bases in the middle. DNA of the CDR3: TGTGCCAGCAGCTTAGGTTCTGGTTACACCGGGGAGCTGTTTTTT. Translation gives CASSLGSGYTGELFF.

The CDR3 coding sequence is TGCGCCAGCAGCTGGAGAGACGGGAACACTGAAGCTTTCTTT. Amino acids: CASSWRDGNTEAFF. The chain is built from TRBV5-1 and TRBJ1-1; unclear D gene. Germline CDR1 reads SGHRS; CDR2 reads YFSETQ. This CDR3 region has 14 residues. Deletions cut 3 bases from V and 1 base from J, with 10 bases between.

V usage is TRBV18 and J usage is TRBJ1-2; weak D call: TRBD1 (6 bases). The V gene lost 5 bases and the J gene lost 4 bases, with 11 bases spanning the gap. Germline V gene lookup returns CDR1 KGHSH and CDR2 LQKENI. This CDR3 contains 13 residues. The CDR3 is CASSYRALYGYTF. CDR3 coding DNA: TGTGCCAGCTCATACAGGGCTCTCTATGGCTACACCTTC.

The V gene is TRBV5-4, the J gene TRBJ1-1; D might be TRBD1 (6 bases). This CDR3 is built from 15 residues. V dropped 0 bases and J dropped 1 base, with 10 bases sitting between them. CDR1 is SGHNT and CDR2 is YYREEE in the germline V gene (reference sequence). The CDR3 region is CASSLGTERNTEAFF. In DNA form, the CDR3 reads TGTGCCAGCAGCTTGGGGACAGAGCGGAACACTGAAGCTTTCTTT.

The J gene is TRBJ1-5, the V gene TRBV2; no clear D. V was clipped by 4 bases and J by 5 bases, with 15 bases between them. Germline V lookup: CDR1 SNHLY, CDR2 FYNNEI. CDR3 size: 15 residues. The CDR3 nucleotides read TGTGCCAGCAGTGGAGGTGGACTAGCGGATCAGCCCCAGCATTTT. Amino acids: CASSGGGLADQPQHF.

This chain joins TRBV7-9 and TRBJ1-2; 9 nucleotides match TRBD1. The V and J ends lost 3 bases and 3 bases, in that order; junction bases with no gene match: 11. This CDR3 contains 17 residues. Germline CDR1 is SEHNR and CDR2 is FQNEAQ (reference sequence). The CDR3 spells CASSLIKTGGYDYGYTF. The CDR3 DNA reads as TGTGCCAGCAGCTTGATAAAGACAGGGGGGTATGACTATGGCTACACCTTC. Combining the CDR3 with reference TRBV7-9 and TRBJ1-2 gives the whole variable domain DTGVSQNPRHKITKRGQNVTFRCDPISEHNRLYWYRQTLGQGPEFLTYFQNEAQLEKSRLLSDRFSAERPKGSFSTLEIQRTEQGDSAMYLCASSLIKTGGYDYGYTFGSGTRLTVV.

The chain employs TRBV4-2 and TRBJ1-5, with 8 positions matching TRBD1. Losses at the gene ends were 0 bases for V and 7 bases for J; bases not matched to a gene: 8. The CDR3 extends over 16 amino acids. Germline loops: CDR1 LGHNA, CDR2 YNFKEQ. The CDR3 loop reads CASSQEGGQGGQPQHF. Here the CDR3 DNA reads TGTGCCAGCAGCCAAGAAGGAGGACAGGGCGGGCAGCCCCAGCATTTT.

The chain recombines TRBV12-3 or TRBV12-4 with TRBJ1-2; D call uncertain. The germline V and J ends were trimmed by 7 bases and 3 bases, with 9 bases remaining between them. The CDR3 runs to 12 residues. The CDR3 DNA is TGTGCCAGCATCGGACGCCACTATGGCTACACCTTC. Its translation is CASIGRHYGYTF.

The chain uses TRBV7-2 and TRBJ1-2; D is possibly TRBD1 (5 bases). The CDR3 is 14 residues long. In germline, CDR1 is SGHTA, CDR2 FQGNSA. With 4 bases removed from V and 6 bases from J, the gap between germline ends came to 15 bases. CDR3 nucleotide sequence: TGTGCCAGCAGCTGGGACGGATGGTCGGATGGCTACACCTTC. Translation: CASSWDGWSDGYTF.

The chain is built from TRBV11-2 and TRBJ2-4; D is unclear. Trimming removed 4 bases at V and 2 bases at J, with 12 bases between. CDR1 is SGHAT, CDR2 FQNNGV, per germline. The CDR3 contains 15 residues. The CDR3 here is CASSSSGRSKNIQYF. CDR3 in DNA: TGTGCCAGCAGCTCATCCGGACGGTCCAAAAACATTCAGTACTTC.

The rearrangement links TRBV11-3 to TRBJ2-3; tentative D call: TRBD2 (6 bases). CDR1 is SGHNT, CDR2 YENEEA, per germline. The CDR3 has 12 amino acids. Trimming left V 5 bases short and J 8 bases short, with 11 bases between. DNA of the CDR3: TGTGCCAGCAGCCCTCTGGGGGGTACGCAGTATTTT. As protein: CASSPLGGTQYF.

The chain uses TRBV5-1 and TRBJ2-1, with 9 bases lining up with TRBD2. V shed 0 bases and J 7 bases; nucleotides not matched to a gene: 11. The germline CDR1 and CDR2 sequences are SGHRS and YFSETQ. This CDR3 has 17 residues. The CDR3 DNA is TGCGCCAGCAGCTTGGCGGGGGTAGCGGGGGAGTTAAATGAGCAGTTCTTC. Protein product: CASSLAGVAGELNEQFF. Full variable domain (missing parts from reference TRBV5-1 and TRBJ2-1): KAGVTQTPRYLIKTRGQQVTLSCSPISGHRSVSWYQQTPGQGLQFLFEYFSETQRNKGNFPGRFSGRQFSNSRSEMNVSTLELGDSALYLCASSLAGVAGELNEQFFGPGTRLTVL.